This entry lists 13 T cell receptor beta chains sequenced from one sample in a study of blood T cell repertoires in COVID-19. TCRdb's table, derived via immunoSEQ multiplex PCR, lists solely in-frame clones and lacks some. The profile shows 230,000 or so clones, roughly 79% of them singletons. The sample consisted of peripheral blood. The receptors were gathered from a woman older than 75 with COVID-19, enrolled during active disease.

The gene calls are TRBV7-2 and TRBJ2-3; 7 bases line up with TRBD2. The V gene's germline CDR1 is SGHTA and CDR2 FQGNSA. This CDR3 region has 15 residues. With 5 bases clipped from V and 4 bases from J, the junction kept 9 bases outside the gene matches. The CDR3 is CASSPRAGAPDTQYF. Written as DNA, the CDR3 is TGTGCCAGCAGCCCCAGGGCGGGAGCCCCAGATACGCAGTATTTT.

The rearrangement links TRBV9 to TRBJ2-2; 8 nucleotides line up with TRBD2. V dropped 5 bases and J dropped 6; count of bases not matched to a gene: 12. The CDR3 contains 16 residues. Germline CDR1 is SGDLS and CDR2 is YYNGEE. The CDR3 bases are TGTGCCAGCAGACCTGGGGGTAGCGGGGTCTCCGGGGAGCTGTTTTTT. Its translation: CASRPGGSGVSGELFF.

The chain joins TRBV28 to TRBJ1-5, with 9 bases that match TRBD1. From germline, CDR1 is MDHEN and CDR2 SYDVKM. The junction had 3 bases not matched to a gene; V was cut back by 9 bases and J by 6 bases. There are 12 residues in the CDR3. The CDR3 sequence: CASGQGSQPQHF. The CDR3 bases are TGTGCCAGTGGACAGGGGAGTCAGCCCCAGCATTTT.

J is TRBJ2-1 and V is TRBV7-2; TRBD1 is a possible D gene (5 bases). Germline V gene sequence: CDR1 SGHTA, CDR2 FQGNSA. The CDR3 contains 15 residues. Trimming stripped 4 bases from V and 2 bases from J, with 12 bases between. The CDR3 coding sequence is TGTGCCAGCAGCTCAGACCTACAGGCCTACAATGAGCAGTTCTTC. This translates into CASSSDLQAYNEQFF.

In regard to this clone: A junction end diverges from the germline sequence, so it may reflect a read error. The chain combines TRBV7-9 with TRBJ1-1, with 7 bases matching TRBD1. The CDR3 is 15 amino acids. Germline assignment: CDR1 SEHNR and CDR2 FQNEAQ (reference sequence). In DNA form, the CDR3 reads TGTGCCAGCAGTTTAGGCGACAGGGCGAACACTGAAGCTTTCTTT. This codes for CASSLGDRANTEAFF.

In its sample, this clone was seen a few times. The CDR3 DNA sequence: TGTGCCAGCAGTTTTTCCTCCCTAGCGGGAGGGTTAGATACGCAGTATTTT. Encoded protein: CASSFSSLAGGLDTQYF. The rearrangement links TRBV28 to TRBJ2-3; 12 bases map to TRBD2. The trim removed 3 bases at V and 5 bases at J, leaving 9 bases unmatched. This CDR3 comprises 17 residues. The V gene's germline CDR1 is MDHEN and CDR2 SYDVKM.

The CDR3 protein is CASSLGGNGKETQYF. The CDR3 DNA reads TGCGCCAGCAGCCTGGGAGGGAATGGTAAAGAGACCCAGTACTTC. The rearrangement uses TRBV5-1 and TRBJ2-5; 7 bases are a match to TRBD2. CDR1 and CDR2 (germline): SGHRS, YFSETQ. CDR3 length equals 15 residues. J lost 3 bases, V lost 4 bases, and 9 bases had no gene match.

This rearrangement joins TRBV5-6 to TRBJ1-5; D uncertain. Per germline, CDR1 SGHDT and CDR2 YYEEEE. Between the trimmed V and J ends, which lost 3 bases and 9 bases, there was a span of 22 bases. This CDR3 has 16 residues. CDR3 in DNA: TGTGCCAGCAGCTCCACCCCTTTACGGGAGGTATCGCCCCAGCATTTT. This translates into CASSSTPLREVSPQHF.

Turning to this clone: It is unclear where the CDR3 begins or ends on the DNA, so no DNA is shown, and the CDR3 is as TCRdb lists it. The chain combines TRBV28 with TRBJ1-2; the table's D call, TRBD1, was not checked against the DNA. Inclusive of both ends, the CDR3 amounts to 23 amino acids. Germline V gives CDR1 MDHEN, CDR2 SYDVKM. CDR3 residues: CASSTQGYSTYGYTFGATYGYTF.

The chain employs TRBV25-1 and TRBJ2-5; 8 positions agree with TRBD2. CDR1 and CDR2 from the germline V gene are MGHDK and SYGVNS. The CDR3 is 15 amino acids. V shed 3 bases, J shed 2 bases, and the junction held 5 bases outside the gene matches. CDR3: CASSELTSEQETQYF. As DNA, the CDR3 is TGTGCCAGCAGTGAGTTGACTAGCGAACAAGAGACCCAGTACTTC.

This clone was recorded only once. The V gene is TRBV19, the J gene TRBJ2-7; the match to TRBD1 covers 9 bases. The CDR3 has 16 amino acids. V was clipped by 5 bases and J by 2 bases; unmatched bases: 10. The germline CDR1 and CDR2 sequences are LNHDA and SQIVND (reference sequence). The DNA of the CDR3 is TGTGCCAGTAGTCACACCCGGGGGGACAGGGCCTACGAGCAGTACTTC. Encoded protein: CASSHTRGDRAYEQYF. The full variable domain, in which reference TRBV19 and TRBJ2-7 provide the parts outside the CDR3, is DGGITQSPKYLFRKEGQNVTLSCEQNLNHDAMYWYRQDPGQGLRLIYYSQIVNDFQKGDIAEGYSVSREKKESFPLTVTSAQKNPTAFYLCASSHTRGDRAYEQYFGPGTRLTVT.

V usage is TRBV11-3 and J usage is TRBJ2-7; a possible D gene is TRBD1 (5 bases). The CDR3 runs 13 residues. Germline CDR1 SGHNT, CDR2 YENEEA. V lost 1 base to trimming and J lost 7 bases, with 11 bases between them. CDR3 in amino acids: CASSLGPGREQYF. The CDR3 DNA is TGTGCCAGCAGCTTAGGTCCAGGGCGAGAGCAGTACTTC.

The rearrangement uses TRBV19 and TRBJ1-5; 7 nucleotides match TRBD1. The V and J ends lost 6 bases and 6 bases, in that order; junction bases with no gene match: 5. Per germline, CDR1 LNHDA and CDR2 SQIVND (reference sequence). The CDR3 has 13 residues. This CDR3 reads CASRPGQTQPQHF. CDR3 DNA: TGTGCCAGTAGGCCGGGACAGACTCAGCCCCAGCATTTT.